This passage covers 15 T cell receptor beta chains from one sample sequenced in a study of CXCR3-negative and CXCR3-positive naive CD8 T cells. General observations from the study: CXCR3-expressing naive cells carried TRB CDR3s more hydrophobic than those of CXCR3-negative naive cells.

Libraries were UMI-labeled 5' RACE TRB cDNA. TCRdb re-called the 5' RACE reads and gives one entry per CDR3 protein, without DNA. The sample holds under 60,000 distinct CDR3 sequences. These receptors' targets are unknown. The sequencing sample was made of naive CXCR3+ CD8+ T cells from blood. Subset denoted: CD45RO-CCR7+CD27+CD95- naive CD8+ T cells expressing CXCR3 (TNR3+). The receptor source for this set is a human donor in good health. Some clones in this sample may be carry-over from other donors' samples.

The chain is built from TRBV25-1 and TRBJ1-1; lacking DNA, the TRBD1 call made by TCRdb goes unchecked. Germline assignment: CDR1 MGHDK and CDR2 SYGVNS. The CDR3 loop spans 14 amino acids. CDR3 protein: CASSGRGAGTEAFF.

This rearrangement joins TRBV20-1 to TRBJ2-7; lacking DNA, the TRBD2 call made by TCRdb goes unchecked. Germline lookup yields CDR1 DFQATT and CDR2 SNEGSKA (reference sequence). The CDR3 sequence is 15 residues long. The CDR3 reads CSARELAGGSYEQYF.

The genes are TRBV19 and TRBJ2-7; TCRdb outputs TRBD1, but without DNA this stays unchecked. CDR1 LNHDA and CDR2 SQIVND come from the germline V gene (reference sequence). The CDR3 length is 17 residues. CDR3 amino acids: CASSIQAGRGFAYEQYF.

The chain carries TRBV7-6 and TRBJ2-1. Per germline, CDR1 SGHVS and CDR2 FNYEAQ. This CDR3 is 17 amino acids long. The CDR3: CASSLGVPDSSYNEQFF.

This chain joins TRBV6-5 and TRBJ2-7. The CDR3 totals 13 residues. The V gene's germline CDR1 is MNHEY and CDR2 SVGAGI. The CDR3 loop reads CASSQTDGTEQYF.

The gene calls are TRBV15 and TRBJ1-4. The CDR3 totals 14 residues. Looked up from germline, CDR1 is LNHNV and CDR2 is YYDKDF (reference sequence). The chain's CDR3 is CATSRGPDGEKLFF.

This chain uses TRBV7-9 with TRBJ2-7. The CDR3 has 13 residues. Germline-derived CDR1 and CDR2 are SEHNR and FQNEAQ (reference sequence). The CDR3 reads CASSEIESYEQYF.

The J gene is TRBJ2-7, the V gene TRBV5-1; the D call from TCRdb, TRBD2, cannot be confirmed without DNA. Germline values: CDR1 SGHRS, CDR2 YFSETQ. The CDR3 is made up of 17 amino acids. The CDR3 sequence is CASSLFSGGVISYEQYF.

The V call is TRBV5-1, the J call TRBJ2-7; TCRdb's D gene call, TRBD1, goes unchecked for lack of DNA. The germline V gene encodes CDR1 SGHRS and CDR2 YFSETQ. The CDR3 has 14 amino acids. The CDR3 loop reads CASSLFGASYEQYF.

The J gene is TRBJ2-1, the V gene TRBV12-3 or TRBV12-4. The CDR3 has 16 residues. This CDR3 is CASNPNTGGFYNEQFF.

The rearrangement uses TRBV6-6 and TRBJ2-3; checking the TCRdb D call of TRBD1 is not possible without DNA. In germline, CDR1 is MNHNY, CDR2 SVGAGI (reference sequence). The CDR3 length is 12 residues. CDR3 sequence: CASTYRGDTQYF.

The J gene is TRBJ2-1, the V gene TRBV7-3; absent DNA, TCRdb's TRBD2 call cannot be checked. The V gene's germline CDR1 is SGHTA and CDR2 FQGTGA. CDR3 length: 16 amino acids. This chain's CDR3 is CASSSERGPSYNEQFF. Filled out from reference TRBV7-3 and TRBJ2-1, the complete variable domain reads GAGVSQTPSNKVTEKGKYVELRCDPISGHTALYWYRQSLGQGPEFLIYFQGTGAADDSGLPNDRFFAVRPEGSVSTLKIQRTERGDSAVYLCASSSERGPSYNEQFFGPGTRLTVL.

This chain joins TRBV4-2 and TRBJ1-5. This CDR3 comprises 14 residues. CDR1 and CDR2 (germline): LGHNA, YNFKEQ. CDR3 amino acids: CASSQVYSNQPQHF.

The chain has TRBV7-9 and TRBJ2-1. Germline V gene lookup returns CDR1 SEHNR and CDR2 FQNEAQ (reference sequence). This CDR3 is built from 13 residues. This CDR3 reads CASTSLVEDEQFF.

The chain has TRBV7-3 and TRBJ2-6. The CDR3 spans 13 residues. Germline V CDR1 and CDR2: SGHTA, FQGTGA. CDR3 sequence reads: CASRSTGANVLTF.